This TCR beta chain originates from a study of T cell responses to AZD1222 COVID-19 vaccine. Study details: The study pooled second doses at about 4 or about 12 weeks.

TCRdb's table, derived via immunoSEQ multiplex PCR, lists solely in-frame clones and lacks some. The data contain some 130,000 clones, under 95% of them singletons. Findings and caveats of the study: Rises in breadth and depth of Spike-specific TCRs came after two AZD1222 doses. After the peak T cell response, and only then, were repertoires sampled. Spike was spanned by vaccine-associated CD4 TCRs, with dominance at 160-218 and 743-854.

Germline-derived CDR1 and CDR2 are SGHRS and YFSETQ. This CDR3 contains 15 residues. The V and J ends lost 1 base and 1 base, in that order; junction bases with no gene match: 3. Notes on this clone: The target antigen is unknown.

The receptor comes from an adult in good health. This chain connects TRBV5-1 to TRBJ1-1; TRBD1 matches at 8 bases. This material consisted of peripheral blood, taken on day 0 of AZD1222 vaccination. This CDR3 is CASSLLGTGNTEAFF. CDR3 sequence (DNA): TGCGCCAGCAGCTTGCTGGGGACAGGGAACACTGAAGCTTTCTTT. The full variable domain, with the rest looked up from reference TRBV5-1 and TRBJ1-1, is KAGVTQTPRYLIKTRGQQVTLSCSPISGHRSVSWYQQTPGQGLQFLFEYFSETQRNKGNFPGRFSGRQFSNSRSEMNVSTLELGDSALYLCASSLLGTGNTEAFFGQGTRLTVV.